Each of the 9 T cell receptor beta chains below was sequenced from the same sample in a study of T-cell reconstitution after alpha-beta-depleted transplantation in children. Preparation of the TCRbeta library was carried out with unique molecular identifiers. Using its own MiXCR run on the PCR reads, TCRdb lists one record per CDR3 protein. The table records around 230,000 distinct CDR3 sequences, 17% of them present only once. The sequenced sample was PBMCs, mostly from graft donor cells, obtained 360 days after TCRalphabeta/CD19-depleted stem cell transplant. These receptors all stem from a male patient between 2 and 10 years old who had a stem cell transplant for acute lymphoblastic leukemia, so the T cells may come from the graft donor.

A few counts support this clonotype. V is TRBV10-3 and J is TRBJ2-2, with TRBD2 matching 13 bases. Germline V gene sequence: CDR1 ENHRY, CDR2 SYGVKD. This CDR3 is built from 21 residues. Germline trimming cut 4 bases from V and 5 bases from J; bases unmatched to any gene: 19. The CDR3 nucleotides read TGTGCCATCAGTGCCGAACTAGCGGGGGGGCCAGGTGCTGGGAAAACCGGGGAGCTGTTTTTT. Its protein product is CAISAELAGGPGAGKTGELFF.

This clonotype was seen only a few times. The V call is TRBV7-9, the J call TRBJ2-1, with 9 bases fitting TRBD1. With 5 bases clipped from V and 10 bases from J, the junction kept 18 bases outside the gene matches. Per germline, CDR1 SEHNR and CDR2 FQNEAQ (reference sequence). The CDR3 consists of 17 residues. CDR3 nucleotide sequence: TGTGCCAGCAGCATCGGGACAGGGTATGGCTCCTGGGGAGAGCAGTTCTTC. This sequence encodes CASSIGTGYGSWGEQFF.

There are many counts of this clonotype. The V call is TRBV4-3, the J call TRBJ2-1, with a tentative D call TRBD2 (6 bases). This CDR3 has 17 residues. Trimming left V 0 bases short and J 3 bases short, with 15 bases between. The germline V gene encodes CDR1 LGHNA and CDR2 YSLEER. CDR3 coding DNA: TGCGCCAGCAGCCAAGATCCGCGGCGGAGGGTCTACAATGAGCAGTTCTTC. Encoded protein: CASSQDPRRRVYNEQFF.

This clonotype appeared many times. The chain is built from TRBV11-2 and TRBJ2-7; D remains ambiguous. V lost 1 base and J lost 0, with 16 bases in between. The CDR3 extends over 17 amino acids. CDR1 and CDR2 (germline): SGHAT, FQNNGV. This chain's CDR3 is CASSLVSGPAPSYEQYF. The DNA for the CDR3 is TGTGCCAGCAGCTTAGTATCGGGCCCCGCACCCTCCTACGAGCAGTACTTC.

This clonotype was observed at least ten times. CDR3 bases: TGTGCCAGCAGTTTATTGGTTCTAGTCGATCAGCCCCAGCATTTT. Amino acids: CASSLLVLVDQPQHF. The J gene is TRBJ1-5, the V gene TRBV28; no firm D call. V was pared by 1 base and J by 5 bases, with 12 bases between. This CDR3 has 15 amino acids. CDR1 is MDHEN and CDR2 is SYDVKM in the germline V gene.

This chain connects TRBV7-3 to TRBJ2-1; TRBD2 aligns across 16 bases. The CDR3 is made up of 16 amino acids. Germline V gene sequence: CDR1 SGHTA, CDR2 FQGTGA. V dropped 4 bases and J dropped 7; count of bases not matched to a gene: 4. DNA for the CDR3: TGTGCCAGCAGCTCCCTGGGACTAGCGGGGGGGAATGAGCAGTTCTTC. Amino acids: CASSSLGLAGGNEQFF. The full variable domain, in which reference TRBV7-3 and TRBJ2-1 provide the parts outside the CDR3, is GAGVSQTPSNKVTEKGKYVELRCDPISGHTALYWYRQSLGQGPEFLIYFQGTGAADDSGLPNDRFFAVRPEGSVSTLKIQRTERGDSAVYLCASSSLGLAGGNEQFFGPGTRLTVL.

This clonotype was observed a few times. This rearrangement joins TRBV20-1 to TRBJ2-3; 8 positions match TRBD1. From germline, CDR1 is DFQATT and CDR2 SNEGSKA (reference sequence). With 2 bases clipped from V and 2 bases from J, the junction kept 6 bases outside the gene matches. The length of the CDR3 is 15 residues. This CDR3 reads CSARRTGWSTDTQYF. The DNA for the CDR3 is TGCAGTGCTAGAAGGACAGGGTGGTCCACAGATACGCAGTATTTT.

This clonotype has just a few counts. The CDR3 DNA reads as TGTGCCAGCCTGGTCGTGACAGATACGCAGTATTTT. Translating gives CASLVVTDTQYF. J is TRBJ2-3 and V is TRBV2; D gene unclear. V dropped 8 bases and J dropped 3 bases, with 9 bases sitting between them. Germline loops: CDR1 SNHLY, CDR2 FYNNEI. The CDR3 runs 12 residues.

The chain links TRBV6-2 or TRBV6-3 to TRBJ1-1; D gene ambiguous. The V end lost 7 bases, the J end lost 0 bases, and 9 bases lay between the germline ends. Germline V lookup: CDR1 MNHEY, CDR2 SVGEGT. This CDR3 contains 13 residues. The CDR3 is CASTQAMNTEAFF. The CDR3 DNA is TGTGCCAGCACCCAGGCCATGAACACTGAAGCTTTCTTT.